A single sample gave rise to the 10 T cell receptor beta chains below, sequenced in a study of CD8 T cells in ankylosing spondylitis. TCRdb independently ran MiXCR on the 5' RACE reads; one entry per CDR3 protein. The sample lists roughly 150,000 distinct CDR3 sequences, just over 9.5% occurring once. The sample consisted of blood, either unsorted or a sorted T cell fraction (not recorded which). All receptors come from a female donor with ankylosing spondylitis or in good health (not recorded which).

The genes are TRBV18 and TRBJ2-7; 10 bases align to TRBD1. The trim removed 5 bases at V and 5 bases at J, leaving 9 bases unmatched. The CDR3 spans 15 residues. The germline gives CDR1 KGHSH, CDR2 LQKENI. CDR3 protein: CASSSDRGRGHEQYF. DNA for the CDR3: TGTGCCAGCTCATCTGACAGGGGGCGCGGACACGAGCAGTACTTC.

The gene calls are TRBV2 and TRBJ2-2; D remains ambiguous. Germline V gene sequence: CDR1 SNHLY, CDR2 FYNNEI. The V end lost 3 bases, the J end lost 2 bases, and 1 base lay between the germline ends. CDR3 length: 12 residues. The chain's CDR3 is CASSDNTGELFF. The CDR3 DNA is TGTGCCAGCAGTGATAACACCGGGGAGCTGTTTTTT.

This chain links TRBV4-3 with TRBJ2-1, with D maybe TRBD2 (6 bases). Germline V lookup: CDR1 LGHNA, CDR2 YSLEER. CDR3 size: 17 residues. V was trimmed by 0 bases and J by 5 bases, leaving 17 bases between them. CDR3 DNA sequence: TGCGCCAGCAGCCAAGAGGGGGGTGGGCCGGGGGACAATGAGCAGTTCTTC. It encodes CASSQEGGGPGDNEQFF.

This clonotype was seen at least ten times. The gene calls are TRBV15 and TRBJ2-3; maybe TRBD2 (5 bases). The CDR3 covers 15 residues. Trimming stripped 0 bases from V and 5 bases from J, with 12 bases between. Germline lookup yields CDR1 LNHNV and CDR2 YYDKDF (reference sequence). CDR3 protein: CATSRDLLAGDTQYF. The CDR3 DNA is TGTGCCACCAGCAGAGATTTGCTAGCTGGAGATACGCAGTATTTT.

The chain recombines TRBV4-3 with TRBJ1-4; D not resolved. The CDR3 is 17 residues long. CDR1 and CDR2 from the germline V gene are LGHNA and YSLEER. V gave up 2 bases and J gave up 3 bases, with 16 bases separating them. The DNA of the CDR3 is TGCGCCAGCAGCCAAACATCGCTGAGCGGGTCTAATGAAAAACTGTTTTTT. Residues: CASSQTSLSGSNEKLFF.

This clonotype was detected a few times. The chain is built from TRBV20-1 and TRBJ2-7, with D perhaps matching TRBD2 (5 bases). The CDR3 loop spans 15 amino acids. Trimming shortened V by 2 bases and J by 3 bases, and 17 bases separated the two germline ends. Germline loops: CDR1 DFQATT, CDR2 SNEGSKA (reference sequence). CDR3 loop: CSARQEGAEHYEQYF. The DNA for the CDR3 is TGCAGTGCTAGACAGGAAGGAGCGGAGCACTACGAGCAGTACTTC.

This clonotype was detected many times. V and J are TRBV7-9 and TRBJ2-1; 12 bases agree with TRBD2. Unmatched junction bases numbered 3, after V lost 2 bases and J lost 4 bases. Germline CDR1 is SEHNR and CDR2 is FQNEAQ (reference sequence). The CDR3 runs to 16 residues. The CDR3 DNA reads TGTGCCAGCAGCTTAACTAGCGGGAGGCTTTACAATGAGCAGTTCTTC. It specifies CASSLTSGRLYNEQFF.

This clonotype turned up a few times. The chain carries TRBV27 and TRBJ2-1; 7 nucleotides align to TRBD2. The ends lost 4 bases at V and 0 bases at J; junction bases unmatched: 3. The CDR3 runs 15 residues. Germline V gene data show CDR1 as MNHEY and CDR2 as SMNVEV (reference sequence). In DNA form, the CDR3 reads TGTGCCAGCAGTTGGGGCGGGAGCTCCTACAATGAGCAGTTCTTC. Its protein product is CASSWGGSSYNEQFF.

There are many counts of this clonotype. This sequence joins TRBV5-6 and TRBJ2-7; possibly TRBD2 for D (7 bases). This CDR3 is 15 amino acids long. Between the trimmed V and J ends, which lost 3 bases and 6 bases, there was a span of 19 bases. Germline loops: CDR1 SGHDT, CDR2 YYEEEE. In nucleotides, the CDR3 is TGTGCCAGCAGCTCCGAGGTTCGGGGGGCAATCGAGCAGTACTTC. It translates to CASSSEVRGAIEQYF.

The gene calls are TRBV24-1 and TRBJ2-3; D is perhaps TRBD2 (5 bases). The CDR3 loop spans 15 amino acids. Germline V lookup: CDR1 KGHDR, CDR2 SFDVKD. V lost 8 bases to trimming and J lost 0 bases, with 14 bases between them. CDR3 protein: CATNQAGHSTDTQYF. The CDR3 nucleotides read TGTGCCACCAATCAGGCGGGCCATAGCACAGATACGCAGTATTTT.